This passage covers 25 T cell receptor beta chains from one sample sequenced in a study of blood T cell repertoires in COVID-19. Here immunoSEQ multiplex PCR was the method, and the copy in TCRdb shows in-frame clones only, minus some. There are 53,000 or so clones in the sample; around 80% occur only once, and approximately 3.8% lies in the top ten. Sequencing used peripheral blood. The origin of the receptors is a man between 60 and 75 years old with acute or convalescent COVID-19.

V and J are TRBV6-6 and TRBJ1-1; D is ambiguous. The germline V and J ends were trimmed by 6 bases and 6 bases, with 8 bases remaining between them. This CDR3 region has 11 residues. Germline V lookup: CDR1 MNHNY, CDR2 SVGAGI (reference sequence). CDR3 loop: CASSHGAEAFF. The CDR3 nucleotides read TGTGCCAGCAGCCACGGGGCTGAAGCTTTCTTT.

The gene calls are TRBV18 and TRBJ2-7; 11 bases line up with TRBD2. The length of the CDR3 is 15 residues. The ends lost 2 bases at V and 3 bases at J; junction bases unmatched: 3. CDR1 is KGHSH and CDR2 is LQKENI in the germline V gene. The CDR3 loop is CASSPTTSGIYEQYF. CDR3 DNA: TGTGCCAGCTCACCAACGACTAGCGGGATCTACGAGCAGTACTTC.

The genes are TRBV10-2 and TRBJ2-5; TRBD1 matches at 10 bases. Germline CDR1 reads WSHSY; CDR2 reads SAAADI. This CDR3 region has 15 residues. V dropped 10 bases and J dropped 3; count of bases not matched to a gene: 11. CDR3 bases: TGCGCCACAGACGACCAGACAGGGGGCGAAGAGACCCAGTACTTC. This encodes CATDDQTGGEETQYF.

This clone has a handful of counts. The chain carries TRBV6-6 and TRBJ2-6; no definite D call. Trimming removed 6 bases at V and 0 bases at J, with 9 bases between. This CDR3 is 15 amino acids long. Germline CDR1 reads MNHNY; CDR2 reads SVGAGI (reference sequence). The CDR3 loop is CASSPLFSGANVLTF. The CDR3, as DNA: TGTGCCAGCAGCCCTTTGTTCTCTGGGGCCAACGTCCTGACTTTC.

V gene TRBV7-9 combines with J gene TRBJ1-1; D unclear. Germline assignment: CDR1 SEHNR and CDR2 FQNEAQ (reference sequence). The CDR3 has 12 residues. Trimming took 5 bases from V and 8 from J, leaving 12 bases between them. The DNA for the CDR3 is TGTGCCAGCAGCCGATCCGCTACCGAAGCTTTCTTT. Protein sequence: CASSRSATEAFF.

V gene TRBV30 combines with J gene TRBJ2-3; TRBD1 might be the D (6 bases). V lost 2 bases to trimming and J lost 6 bases, with 15 bases between them. Germline CDR1 is GTSNPN and CDR2 is SVGIG (reference sequence). The length of the CDR3 is 14 residues. As DNA, the CDR3 is TGTGCCTGGAGTCGTAGGCAGAGGGGGGATACGCAGTATTTT. Its protein product is CAWSRRQRGDTQYF.

The V and J genes are TRBV28 and TRBJ1-2, with D hard to call. The CDR3 extends over 12 amino acids. Germline CDR1 is MDHEN and CDR2 is SYDVKM. V was pared by 1 base and J by 8 bases, with 8 bases between. CDR3 amino acids: CASSLSSSGYTF. The DNA of the CDR3 is TGTGCCAGCAGTTTATCGTCAAGCGGCTACACCTTC.

This chain connects TRBV2 to TRBJ1-6; 7 bases align to TRBD1. V lost 7 bases and J lost 13; bases outside the gene matches: 10. Looked up from germline, CDR1 is SNHLY and CDR2 is FYNNEI. This CDR3 contains 13 residues. The CDR3 loop is CASTRDSGFPLHF. CDR3 nucleotide sequence: TGTGCCAGCACCCGGGACAGTGGCTTCCCCCTCCACTTT.

V is TRBV24-1 and J is TRBJ2-2, with 9 bases identical to TRBD1. With 8 bases clipped from V and 7 bases from J, the junction kept 10 bases outside the gene matches. This CDR3 contains 15 residues. Germline values: CDR1 KGHDR, CDR2 SFDVKD. This chain's CDR3 is CATKSHRGLDGELFF. The DNA for the CDR3 is TGTGCCACCAAGTCGCACAGGGGGCTCGACGGGGAGCTGTTTTTT.

This clone was counted once. The V call is TRBV30, the J call TRBJ1-5, with D possibly being TRBD1 (5 bases). This CDR3 spans 15 amino acids. Germline CDR1 is GTSNPN and CDR2 is SVGIG (reference sequence). Trimming stripped 1 base from V and 0 bases from J, with 10 bases between. Here the CDR3 reads CAWSGGGPSNQPQHF. The CDR3 DNA sequence: TGTGCCTGGAGTGGGGGGGGTCCTAGCAATCAGCCCCAGCATTTT.

The chain is built from TRBV7-3 and TRBJ2-6; TRBD2 aligns across 9 bases. With V trimmed by 1 base and J by 0 bases, 19 bases remained unmatched. Germline V gene lookup returns CDR1 SGHTA and CDR2 FQGTGA. This CDR3 has 23 residues. The CDR3 DNA reads TGTGCCAGCAGCTTAAGGCCAAACCGACTAGGAGCGGGAGGCCTCTCTGGGGCCAACGTCCTGACTTTC. Protein sequence: CASSLRPNRLGAGGLSGANVLTF.

The genes are TRBV5-8 and TRBJ1-5; D perhaps matches TRBD1 (6 bases). The germline gives CDR1 SGHTS, CDR2 YDEGEE. The CDR3 totals 13 residues. V was pared by 5 bases and J by 7 bases, with 13 bases between. The CDR3 DNA sequence: TGTGCCAGCAGAGGACAGCAGGGACAGCCCCAGCATTTT. Translating gives CASRGQQGQPQHF.

This chain links TRBV28 with TRBJ1-4; tentatively, D is TRBD1 (6 bases). Trimming cost V 3 bases and J 8 bases, with 13 bases left between them. This CDR3 region has 14 residues. CDR1 and CDR2 (germline): MDHEN, SYDVKM. For the CDR3, the DNA is TGTGCCAGCAGTTTGTTACAGGGCCACGAAAAACTGTTTTTT. Encoded protein: CASSLLQGHEKLFF.

The J gene is TRBJ1-3, the V gene TRBV19, with D unclear. Trimming removed 3 bases from V and 1 base from J, with 10 bases in between. The CDR3 sequence is 15 residues long. CDR1 and CDR2 from the germline V gene are LNHDA and SQIVND (reference sequence). The CDR3, as DNA: TGTGCCAGTAGTATGGTCGGAGGTTCTGGAAACACCATATATTTT. Protein product: CASSMVGGSGNTIYF. The full variable domain, completed using reference TRBV19 and TRBJ1-3, is DGGITQSPKYLFRKEGQNVTLSCEQNLNHDAMYWYRQDPGQGLRLIYYSQIVNDFQKGDIAEGYSVSREKKESFPLTVTSAQKNPTAFYLCASSMVGGSGNTIYFGEGSWLTVV.

The J gene is TRBJ1-2, the V gene TRBV6-5, with 7 bases that match TRBD1. CDR1 MNHEY and CDR2 SVGAGI come from the germline V gene. This CDR3 is built from 14 residues. J was trimmed by 4 bases and V by 5 bases; bases with no gene match: 7. CDR3 region: CASSSPGTVYGYTF. DNA of the CDR3: TGTGCCAGCAGTAGTCCTGGGACAGTCTATGGCTACACCTTC.

The V call is TRBV7-8, the J call TRBJ1-5, with a tentative D call TRBD1 (5 bases). V dropped 6 bases and J dropped 3 bases, with 15 bases sitting between them. CDR3 size: 15 residues. The germline V gene has CDR1 SGHVS and CDR2 FQNEAQ. CDR3 DNA sequence: TGTGCCAGCAGTCACACCCAGGGATTCAATCAGCCCCAGCATTTT. It specifies CASSHTQGFNQPQHF.

The V gene is TRBV7-6, the J gene TRBJ2-3, with D perhaps matching TRBD1 (6 bases). Germline V lookup: CDR1 SGHVS, CDR2 FNYEAQ. This CDR3 is 16 amino acids long. The V end lost 0 bases, the J end lost 4 bases, and 14 bases lay between the germline ends. CDR3 coding DNA: TGTGCCAGCAGCTTAGCTCCAGGCAGGGGAGCAGATACGCAGTATTTT. Protein product: CASSLAPGRGADTQYF.

The chain carries TRBV5-6 and TRBJ1-6; 9 bases map to TRBD1. Looked up from germline, CDR1 is SGHDT and CDR2 is YYEEEE. Trimming removed 4 bases from V and 7 bases from J; junction bases left unmatched: 3. The CDR3 consists of 14 residues. CDR3 protein: CASSTGQGNSPLHF. The DNA of the CDR3 is TGTGCCAGCAGCACCGGACAGGGGAATTCACCCCTCCACTTT. The full variable domain, in which reference TRBV5-6 and TRBJ1-6 provide the parts outside the CDR3, is DAGVTQSPTHLIKTRGQQVTLRCSPKSGHDTVSWYQQALGQGPQFIFQYYEEEERQRGNFPDRFSGHQFPNYSSELNVNALLLGDSALYLCASSTGQGNSPLHFGNGTRLTVT.

The V call is TRBV19, the J call TRBJ1-5, with 7 nucleotides matching TRBD1. The CDR3 sequence is 20 residues long. CDR1 is LNHDA and CDR2 is SQIVND in the germline V gene (reference sequence). The V and J ends lost 6 bases and 1 base, in that order; junction bases with no gene match: 21. Here the CDR3 reads CASSLLVGQWGQGSNQPQHF. The CDR3 nucleotides are TGTGCCAGTAGCCTACTGGTGGGACAGTGGGGTCAGGGGAGCAATCAGCCCCAGCATTTT. Using reference TRBV19 and TRBJ1-5 for the parts outside the CDR3, the full variable domain is DGGITQSPKYLFRKEGQNVTLSCEQNLNHDAMYWYRQDPGQGLRLIYYSQIVNDFQKGDIAEGYSVSREKKESFPLTVTSAQKNPTAFYLCASSLLVGQWGQGSNQPQHFGDGTRLSIL.

V and J are TRBV3-1 (or the pseudogene TRBV3-2) and TRBJ2-1; TRBD2 matches 7 bases. Germline trimming cut 4 bases from V and 4 bases from J; bases unmatched to any gene: 10. CDR3 length equals 16 residues. Germline CDR1 reads LGHDT; CDR2 reads YNNKEL (reference sequence). CDR3 in amino acids: CASSPTRRGGYNEQFF. For the CDR3, the DNA is TGTGCCAGCAGCCCCACTCGTCGGGGAGGGTACAATGAGCAGTTCTTC.

V is TRBV19 and J is TRBJ1-2, with D uncertain. Germline V CDR1 and CDR2: LNHDA, SQIVND (reference sequence). The CDR3 has 14 amino acids. V lost 7 bases and J 4 bases, leaving 16 bases between the germline ends. Written as DNA, the CDR3 is TGTGCCAGTACCCCAGGCTTGGGAGGCTATGGCTACACCTTC. It translates to CASTPGLGGYGYTF.

The chain recombines TRBV11-2 with TRBJ1-2, with a tentative D call TRBD1 (6 bases). The CDR3 is made up of 17 amino acids. Trimming stripped 0 bases from V and 8 bases from J, with 22 bases between. Germline CDR1 SGHAT, CDR2 FQNNGV. The CDR3 nucleotides are TGTGCCAGCAGCTTAGAGGTTCGGGACACACTATTATACGGCTACACCTTC. The encoded protein is CASSLEVRDTLLYGYTF.

The chain recombines TRBV11-1 with TRBJ1-1, with a weak D call TRBD1 (6 bases). The CDR3 spans 13 residues. Germline lookup yields CDR1 SGHAT and CDR2 FQDESV (reference sequence). The V gene lost 7 bases and the J gene lost 1 base, with 10 bases spanning the gap. The CDR3 DNA is TGTGCCAGCAAAACAGGGCCGAACACTGAAGCTTTCTTT. Translating it yields CASKTGPNTEAFF.

V and J are TRBV5-1 and TRBJ1-1; TRBD1 is a possible D gene (5 bases). The CDR3 spans 16 residues. Looked up from germline, CDR1 is SGHRS and CDR2 is YFSETQ. Trimming stripped 0 bases from V and 0 bases from J, with 12 bases between. The CDR3 protein is CASSLATDFMNTEAFF. CDR3 in DNA: TGCGCCAGCAGCTTGGCGACAGACTTTATGAACACTGAAGCTTTCTTT.

This clone was seen a few times. V is TRBV6-4 and J is TRBJ1-1; TRBD1 aligns across 9 bases. Trimming at V came to 5 bases and at J to 3 bases, leaving 7 bases not matched to a gene. Germline V gene data show CDR1 as MRHNA and CDR2 as SNTAGT. The CDR3 runs 15 residues. This CDR3 is CASSSRGTGYTEAFF. Here the CDR3 DNA reads TGTGCCAGCAGTTCTAGGGGGACAGGGTACACTGAAGCTTTCTTT.